The text below deals with one T cell receptor beta chain. Trimming took 5 bases from V and 5 from J, leaving 13 bases between them. Germline CDR1 and CDR2: LNHDA and SQIVND (reference sequence). The CDR3 totals 14 residues. The protocol was immunoSEQ multiplex PCR, while the TCRdb copy is restricted to in-frame clones and leaves out a portion. The sample has approximately 100,000 clones, roughly four fifths seen once. These data are taken from a study of control samples from healthy donors and cancer patients. This rearrangement joins TRBV19 to TRBJ1-5; D might be TRBD1 (5 bases). This TCR came from a man in his 60s in good health. Source material: blood. CDR3 nucleotides: TGTGCCAGTAGTGTTATGGGGGGAGATCAGCCCCAGCATTTT. Translation: CASSVMGGDQPQHF.